This TCR beta chain was found in a study of T cells in Graves' hyperthyroidism and ophthalmopathy. RNA transcripts yielded amplified TCR beta CDR3 regions. HTBI primers drove first-round RT-PCR of the TCR CDR3. TCRdb fed the multiplex PCR reads into MiXCR, producing one record per CDR3 protein. The table lists approximately 740,000 distinct CDR3 sequences, around 15% of them singletons, with approximately 10% in the top ten. An absence of ophthalmopathy progression within 18 months meant stable Graves' hyperthyroidism. Hyperthyroidism had been newly diagnosed in patients aged 18 to 65, and its duration was under 2 months. Orbital computed tomography and thyroid ultrasound, together with serum TRAb and thyroxine and clinical symptoms, were used for diagnoses. This clonotype was counted between two and nine times. Sequencing was performed on blood. This clonotype was sampled from a woman under 30 with Graves' hyperthyroidism.

This chain's CDR3 is CSARGQEGGPQHF. CDR3 sequence (DNA): TGCAGTGCTAGGGGACAGGAGGGGGGTCCCCAGCATTTT. The chain carries TRBV20-1 and TRBJ1-5, with 8 positions matching TRBD1. J lost 10 bases, V lost 3 bases, and 8 bases had no gene match. The germline V gene has CDR1 DFQATT and CDR2 SNEGSKA (reference sequence). The length of the CDR3 is 13 residues.